Listed below are T cell receptor beta chains from one sample, sequenced in a study of response to subunit inactivated influenza vaccine. Via MiXCR, TCRdb re-called the RT-PCR reads, giving one row per CDR3 protein. The sample holds about 520,000 distinct CDR3 sequences, 6.5% to 8% seen once. The sequenced sample was PBMCs from blood, obtained approximately 25 months after vaccination. The receptors shown here come from a man between 50 and 69 years old who received an inactivated influenza vaccine. The CDR3 runs from the conserved cysteine through the conserved F or W. The D gene is left open where the match is weak. Clone size is shown for a subset of rows, as once, few, many or a class of expanded clone.

v_gene,len,abundance,j_gene,d_gene,CDR3aa,CDR3nt
TRBV15,13,few,TRBJ2-7,NA,CATSRDMGYEQYF,TGTGCCACCAGCAGAGATATGGGGTACGAGCAGTACTTC
TRBV7-2,15,many,TRBJ2-1,NA,CASSLAGDTYNEQFF,TGTGCCAGCAGCTTAGCGGGGGACACCTACAATGAGCAGTTCTTC
TRBV4-3,15,many,TRBJ1-4,NA,CASSQEQPTNEKLFF,TGCGCCAGCAGCCAGGAACAGCCAACTAATGAAAAACTGTTTTTT
TRBV9,15,NA,TRBJ2-1,NA,CASSRGDSSYNEQFF,TGTGCCAGCTCCAGGGGGGATAGCTCCTACAATGAGCAGTTCTTC
TRBV10-2,13,few,TRBJ1-6,NA,CASSESVNSPLHF,TGCGCCAGCAGTGAGTCTGTGAATTCACCCCTCCACTTT
TRBV20-1,16,once,TRBJ2-7,NA,CSAREEQGMRFYEQYF,TGCAGTGCTAGAGAGGAGCAGGGAATGAGATTCTACGAGCAGTACTTC
TRBV4-1,21,few,TRBJ2-3,TRBD2,CASSRNLQRGGLRGGPDTQYF,TGCGCCAGCAGCCGGAATTTGCAACGGGGGGGCCTACGGGGGGGTCCAGATACGCAGTATTTT
TRBV5-6,14,many,TRBJ2-3,NA,CASSTIVSTDTQYF,TGTGCCAGCAGTACAATAGTGAGCACAGATACGCAGTATTTT
TRBV29-1,14,NA,TRBJ1-4,NA,CSVAMGSRNEKLFF,TGCAGCGTCGCTATGGGGTCAAGAAATGAAAAACTGTTTTTT
TRBV28,14,NA,TRBJ1-5,NA,CASRTRTVNQPQHF,TGTGCCAGCAGGACCCGGACAGTTAATCAGCCCCAGCATTTT
TRBV29-1,13,NA,TRBJ2-1,NA,CSVGAGVYNEQFF,TGCAGCGTTGGGGCAGGGGTCTACAATGAGCAGTTCTTC
TRBV2,14,few,TRBJ2-5,TRBD2,CASRLLAGVETQYF,TGTGCCAGCAGGCTCCTAGCGGGAGTAGAGACCCAGTACTTC
TRBV7-9,14,many,TRBJ2-1,NA,CASSPLKGYLGPFF,TGTGCCAGCAGCCCGTTGAAAGGGTATCTGGGCCCTTTCTTC
TRBV27,15,many,TRBJ2-1,TRBD1,CASSSSTGSYNEQFF,TGTGCCAGCAGTTCCTCGACAGGGTCCTACAATGAGCAGTTCTTC
TRBV20-1,14,few,TRBJ1-1,TRBD1,CSASRGTLNTEAFF,TGCAGTGCTTCCAGGGGGACCTTGAACACTGAAGCTTTCTTT
TRBV7-2,17,NA,TRBJ2-1,NA,CASSLAAQPLPTSSQFF,TGTGCCAGCAGCTTAGCGGCGCAGCCTCTCCCTACAAGCTCGCAGTTCTTC
TRBV6-1,14,NA,TRBJ2-7,TRBD1,CASSGTGYSYEQYF,TGTGCCAGCAGTGGGACAGGGTACTCCTACGAGCAGTACTTC
TRBV15,16,many,TRBJ2-5,NA,CATSRGVEGVRKTQYF,TGTGCCACCAGCAGAGGGGTGGAGGGGGTTCGGAAGACCCAGTACTTC
TRBV6-6,13,few,TRBJ1-1,TRBD1,CASSPRQGAEAFF,TGTGCCAGCAGTCCCAGACAGGGGGCTGAAGCTTTCTTT
TRBV6-5,15,NA,TRBJ2-6,NA,CASSYSEAGANVLTF,TGTGCCAGCAGTTACTCGGAGGCTGGGGCCAACGTCCTGACTTTC
TRBV7-9,16,many,TRBJ1-5,NA,CASSSYSSGGNQPQHF,TGTGCCAGCAGCTCATACAGCTCAGGGGGCAATCAGCCCCAGCATTTT
TRBV4-1,15,many,TRBJ2-1,TRBD2,CASSQGTSGGDEQFF,TGCGCCAGCAGCCAAGGGACTAGCGGGGGCGATGAGCAGTTCTTC
TRBV12-3/TRBV12-4,13,NA,TRBJ1-6,NA,CASSLSRFSPLHF,TGTGCCAGCAGTTTGTCGCGCTTTTCACCCCTCCACTTT
TRBV24-1,15,few,TRBJ2-1,NA,CATSEAGASYNEQFF,TGTGCCACCAGTGAGGCAGGGGCCTCCTACAATGAGCAGTTCTTC
TRBV29-1,14,NA,TRBJ2-3,TRBD1,CSVTDRALADTQYF,TGCAGCGTTACGGACAGGGCTCTGGCAGATACGCAGTATTTT
TRBV11-2,18,few,TRBJ2-6,NA,CASSVRTAEPSGANVLTF,TGTGCCAGCAGCGTTAGGACAGCCGAACCCTCTGGGGCCAACGTCCTGACTTTC
TRBV30,15,many,TRBJ2-1,TRBD1,CAWRATGDGYNEQFF,TGTGCCTGGAGGGCGACAGGGGACGGATACAATGAGCAGTTCTTC
TRBV20-1,12,many,TRBJ1-1,NA,CSARGPNTEAFF,TGCAGTGCTAGGGGCCCGAACACTGAAGCTTTCTTT
TRBV18,14,few,TRBJ1-5,NA,CASSLQGIDQPQHF,TGTGCCAGCTCACTTCAGGGAATCGATCAGCCCCAGCATTTT
TRBV4-3,16,many,TRBJ2-1,NA,CASSQDTWSSYNEQFF,TGCGCCAGCAGCCAAGATACCTGGAGCTCCTACAATGAGCAGTTCTTC
TRBV9,13,few,TRBJ2-7,NA,CASSAITGFEQYF,TGTGCCAGCAGCGCTATAACAGGGTTCGAGCAGTACTTC
TRBV10-3,15,NA,TRBJ2-1,NA,CAISESRGFAYEQFF,TGTGCCATCAGTGAGTCGAGGGGTTTTGCATATGAGCAGTTCTTC
TRBV10-3,13,many,TRBJ1-6,NA,CAISVGDNSPLHF,TGTGCCATCAGTGTCGGGGATAATTCACCCCTCCACTTT
TRBV12-3/TRBV12-4,16,few,TRBJ2-7,NA,CASSLSPTATSYEQYF,TGTGCCAGCAGTTTAAGCCCGACCGCAACGTCCTACGAGCAGTACTTC
TRBV5-6,15,many,TRBJ2-3,TRBD2,CASRLAGGLTDTQYF,TGTGCCAGCAGGTTAGCGGGGGGCCTAACAGATACGCAGTATTTT
TRBV6-5,16,NA,TRBJ1-1,TRBD1,CASSYRRQGGDTEAFF,TGTGCCAGCAGTTACCGCAGACAGGGTGGTGACACTGAAGCTTTCTTT
TRBV4-3,18,few,TRBJ1-6,NA,CASSQSRIGSSYNSPLHF,TGCGCCAGCAGCCAATCCCGCATAGGTAGCTCCTATAATTCACCCCTCCACTTT
TRBV20-1,16,NA,TRBJ1-5,NA,CSAIGANGGNNQPQHF,TGCAGTGCCATAGGGGCCAATGGGGGCAACAATCAGCCCCAGCATTTT
TRBV27,15,few,TRBJ1-1,NA,CASSLSGSGVTEAFF,TGTGCCAGCAGTTTATCCGGCAGCGGGGTCACTGAAGCTTTCTTT
TRBV6-5,14,NA,TRBJ2-1,NA,CASSYSRGGNEQFF,TGTGCCAGCAGTTACTCGAGAGGGGGCAATGAGCAGTTCTTC